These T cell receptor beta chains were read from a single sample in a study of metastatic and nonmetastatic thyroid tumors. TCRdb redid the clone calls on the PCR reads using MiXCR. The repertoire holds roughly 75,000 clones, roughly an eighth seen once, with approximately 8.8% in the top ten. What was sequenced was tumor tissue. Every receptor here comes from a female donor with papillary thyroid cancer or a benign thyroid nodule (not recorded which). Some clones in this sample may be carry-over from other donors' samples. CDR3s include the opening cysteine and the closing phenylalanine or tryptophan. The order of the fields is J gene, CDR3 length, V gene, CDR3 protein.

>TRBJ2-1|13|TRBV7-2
CASSQTTYNEQFF
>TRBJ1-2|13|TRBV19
CATQGSGFYGYTF
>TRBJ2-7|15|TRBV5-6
CASSLGAGSSYEQYF
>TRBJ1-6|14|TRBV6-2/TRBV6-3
CASSFQANNSPLHF
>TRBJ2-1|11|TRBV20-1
CSARSYNEQFF
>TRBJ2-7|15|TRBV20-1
CSATFRLAGRYEQYF
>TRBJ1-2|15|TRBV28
CASSLEGEGDYGYTF
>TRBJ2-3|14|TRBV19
CASRAGGSADTQYF
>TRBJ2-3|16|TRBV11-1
CASSPRGSSSTDTQYF
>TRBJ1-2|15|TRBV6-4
CASSLSGEYGYGYTF
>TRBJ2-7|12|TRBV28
CASSVGKYEQYF
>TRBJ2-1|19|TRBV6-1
CASSDRGLAEPIVYNEQFF
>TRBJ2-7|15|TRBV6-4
CARHLFWDSSYEQYF
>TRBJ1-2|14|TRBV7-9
CASSYNPDSYGYTF
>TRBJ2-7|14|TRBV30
CAWSRLHRLYEQYF
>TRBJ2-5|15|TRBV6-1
CASRSAGLAGEGAYF
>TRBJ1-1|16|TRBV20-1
CSARDRPGAVNTEAFF
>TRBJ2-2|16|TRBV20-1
CSGSGGTGTNTGELFF
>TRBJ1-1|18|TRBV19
CASSPSRQGALFGTEAFF
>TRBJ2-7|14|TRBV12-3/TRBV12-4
CASIPDYGSYEQYF
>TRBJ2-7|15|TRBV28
CASSSRAGRTYEQYF
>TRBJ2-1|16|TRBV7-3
CASSPQTRTLYNEQFF
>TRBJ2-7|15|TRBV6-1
CASIFLAGGQGEQYF
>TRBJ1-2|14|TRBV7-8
CASSQTTENYGYTF
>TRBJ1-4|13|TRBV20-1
CSALRAGDEKLFF
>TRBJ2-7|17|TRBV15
CATSTGGLAGEFDEQYF
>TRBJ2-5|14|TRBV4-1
CASSQGTAQETQYF
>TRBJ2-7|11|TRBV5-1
CASKGTGEQYF
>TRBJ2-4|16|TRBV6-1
CASRGTSGLLKNIQYF
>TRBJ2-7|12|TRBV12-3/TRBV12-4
CASNFLADGQYF
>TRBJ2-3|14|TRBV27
CASSQDRSTDTQYF
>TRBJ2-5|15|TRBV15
CATSPGPSREETQYF
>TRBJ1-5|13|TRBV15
CATSTEFNQPQHF
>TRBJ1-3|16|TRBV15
CATSRGIGETGNTIYF
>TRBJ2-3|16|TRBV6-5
CASSYSSAGFTDTQYF
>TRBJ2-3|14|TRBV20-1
CSARLAGGTDTQYF
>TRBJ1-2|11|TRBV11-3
CASGQQDGYTF
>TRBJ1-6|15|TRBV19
CASSPRGGAQSHLHF
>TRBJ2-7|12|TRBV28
CASSLLTGEQYF
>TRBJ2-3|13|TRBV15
CATQVTGTDTQYF
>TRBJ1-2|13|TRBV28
CASIRGQNYGYTF
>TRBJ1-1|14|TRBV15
CATAQSRGDTEAFF
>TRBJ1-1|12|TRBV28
CASSSLQGSAFF
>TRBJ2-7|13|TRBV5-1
CASSFKSGLEQYF
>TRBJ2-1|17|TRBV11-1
CASSLTRSRDRDNEQFF
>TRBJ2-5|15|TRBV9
CASSVDLAGVETQYF
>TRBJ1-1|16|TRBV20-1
CSARNPWGGLYTEAFF
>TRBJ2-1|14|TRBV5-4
CASSSQDRPNEQFF
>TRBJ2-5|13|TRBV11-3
CASSPGRVGTQYF
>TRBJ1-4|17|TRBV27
CASSFRMGGGAGEKLFF
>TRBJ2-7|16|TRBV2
CASRQTDSGMPYEQYF
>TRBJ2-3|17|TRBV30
CAWVSMAGLSLSDTQYF
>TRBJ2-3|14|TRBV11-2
CASRAGKVTDTQYF
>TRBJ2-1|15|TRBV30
CAWSYLAGNYNEQFF
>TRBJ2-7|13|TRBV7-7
CASSPGHPPEQYF
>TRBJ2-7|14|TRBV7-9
CASSLDGALGEQYF
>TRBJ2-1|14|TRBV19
CASSMTGTYNEQFF
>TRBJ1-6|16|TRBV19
CASSARGGSYNSPLHF
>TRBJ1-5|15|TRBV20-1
CSAATGGAGKQPQHF
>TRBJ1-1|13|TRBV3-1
CASSQDRGTEAFF